This T cell receptor (beta chain) was captured in a study of blood T cell repertoires in COVID-19 (dated by TCRdb to 2018 to 2020). With regard to the full study: The collaborator samples originated in the United States, Italy and Spain and spanned the acute and convalescent phases of COVID-19. Where available, HLA class I and class II types were obtained from metadata supplied by the sample provider rather than from assay-based typing. The dataset comprised deeply sampled blood TCRbeta repertoires from subjects exposed to, actively infected with, or recovered from COVID-19. The samples were drawn from two sources: the first 160 participants of the ongoing ImmuneRACE study, and over 1,000 subjects contributed by 6 global collaborators. A de-identified subject ID, COVID-19 status, age in years and sex were almost always included in the sample metadata. The repertoires were released in a freely available public database meant as a resource for research on the immune response to SARS-CoV-2. The prospective study material was composed of cDNA or gDNA derived from T cells, B-cell-depleted T cells, or PBMCs. The paper's findings and limits, for the study overall: Clinical and demographic metadata were provided uncurated, with the amount varying by source and participant.

Enrolling through a virtual design, the prospective study's participants ranged in age from roughly 18 to 90 years and lived across 20 to 30 United States geographic areas. In the prospective study, participants were assigned to cohorts based on the clinical history participants reported in a screening survey and a study questionnaire. For ImmuneRACE Cohort 3, a participant was defined as recovered based on two consecutive negative NP/OP PCR tests, clearance by a healthcare professional, or resolution of symptoms. Mobile phlebotomists in the prospective study collected whole blood, serum and a nasopharyngeal or oropharyngeal swab from every participant. Over an approximately 2-month period, participants in the prospective study had the option of providing additional blood draws and questionnaires. Prospective study blood samples were shipped either frozen or at room temperature before DNA extraction.

This clone was recorded a few times. Its antigen is currently not known. Per-base qualities were not stored, and no clone one base away is much larger. TCRbeta CDR3 regions were amplified from genomic DNA using the immunoSEQ Assay, a bias-controlled multiplex PCR. In the paper's pipeline: The number of nucleated cells in each sample was estimated by amplification of reference gene primers within the assay. To quantify the absolute abundance of each unique TCRbeta CDR3 rearrangement, sequence reads were collapsed and filtered. Productive Simpson clonality was computed per sample as the square root of Simpson's diversity index over productive rearrangements. Drawn from immuneACCESS, this table holds only the in-frame rearrangements with V and J called that TCRdb kept. Clones are partly lost; checked studies trace under half to an unresolved V gene and leave the rest unexplained. V, J and clone size were drawn from that table, and D and trimming were deduced from the DNA. Recorded for this sample are approximately 470,000 clones; about nine tenths of them occurred a single time. The top ten hold roughly 0.7% of the sample.

Relative to germline, V is 9 bases shorter and J is 3 bases shorter, with 18 bases between their ends. CDR1 and CDR2 are drawn from the germline V gene (reference sequence): SGHNT, YYREEE. The CDR3 contains 14 residues, cysteine and phenylalanine counted. Just the 42-base CDR3 DNA is kept, in frame starting at base 1. The sample comprised PBMCs or T cells enriched from blood (not recorded which). The receptor was derived from a young woman who had recovered from COVID-19. The chain uses TRBV5-4 and TRBJ1-1; no D gene call is confident. The CDR3 region reads CATLVNVGDTEAFF. In nucleotide form, the sequence is TGTGCCACCTTGGTGAATGTCGGGGACACTGAAGCTTTCTTT.